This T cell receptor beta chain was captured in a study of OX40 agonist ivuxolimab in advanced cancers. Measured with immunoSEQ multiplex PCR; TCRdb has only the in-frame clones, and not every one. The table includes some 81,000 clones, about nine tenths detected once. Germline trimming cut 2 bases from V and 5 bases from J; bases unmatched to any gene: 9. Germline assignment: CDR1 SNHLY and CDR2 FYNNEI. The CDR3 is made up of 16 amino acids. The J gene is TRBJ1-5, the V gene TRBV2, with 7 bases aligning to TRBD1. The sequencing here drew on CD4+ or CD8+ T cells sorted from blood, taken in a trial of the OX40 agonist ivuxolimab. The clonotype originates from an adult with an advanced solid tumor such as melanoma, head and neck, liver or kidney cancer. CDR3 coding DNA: TGTGCCAGCAGTGAAATATTAACAGGGGTGGATCAGCCCCAGCATTTT. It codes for CASSEILTGVDQPQHF.